Below are 28 T cell receptor beta chains sequenced from a single sample in a study of Ad26.COV2.S vaccination and SARS-CoV-2 variants. Described treatment: around 19 received Ad26.COV2.S at low or high dose, single or two shots; roughly five received placebo; per-sample allocation not given. Sampling was performed 63 days after the first vaccine or placebo injection. Produced via immunoSEQ multiplex PCR; TCRdb's table is partial and in-frame only. The sample includes about 390,000 clones, around 93% of them seen just once. Here the sequenced sample was peripheral blood, taken in a trial of Ad26.COV2.S vaccine versus placebo. These receptors were taken from a person aged 18-65 years who received the Ad26.COV2.S COVID-19 vaccine or a placebo.

This chain connects TRBV4-3 to TRBJ1-3; D gene uncertain. Looked up from germline, CDR1 is LGHNA and CDR2 is YSLEER. The CDR3 length is 16 residues. V was pared by 0 bases and J by 0 bases, with 9 bases between. The CDR3 reads CASSQDSGNSGNTIYF. CDR3 bases: TGCGCCAGCAGCCAAGATTCGGGGAACTCTGGAAACACCATATATTTT.

The chain joins TRBV2 to TRBJ1-1; D possibly corresponds to TRBD1 (5 bases). Per the germline V gene, CDR1 is SNHLY and CDR2 is FYNNEI. This CDR3 has 11 amino acids. V lost 8 bases to trimming and J lost 5 bases, with 9 bases between them. The CDR3 sequence: CASARETEAFF. The CDR3 coding sequence is TGTGCCAGCGCCAGGGAGACTGAAGCTTTCTTT.

This chain joins TRBV19 and TRBJ2-3, with 11 bases fitting TRBD1. Germline values: CDR1 LNHDA, CDR2 SQIVND (reference sequence). The trim removed 6 bases at V and 4 bases at J, leaving 0 bases unmatched. The CDR3 consists of 13 residues. DNA for the CDR3: TGTGCCAGTAGGGACAGGGGGCCAGATACGCAGTATTTT. Encoded protein: CASRDRGPDTQYF.

CDR3 nucleotide sequence: TGCGCCAGCAGTGCCCCTGGGGGGGAGCAGAGCAATGAGCAGTTCTTC. Translated, it gives CASSAPGGEQSNEQFF. V usage is TRBV10-2 and J usage is TRBJ2-1, with TRBD2 matching 7 bases. Trimming at V came to 4 bases and at J to 6 bases, leaving 12 bases not matched to a gene. The length of the CDR3 is 16 residues. Per the germline V gene, CDR1 is WSHSY and CDR2 is SAAADI.

The J gene is TRBJ2-5, the V gene TRBV6-2 or TRBV6-3, with 9 bases aligning to TRBD1. The V gene end was trimmed by 5 bases and the J gene end by 8 bases; junction bases not matched to a gene: 12. CDR1 and CDR2 (germline): MNHEY, SVGEGT. This CDR3 is 15 amino acids long. CDR3 sequence: CASSITGTGKRTQYF. The CDR3 DNA is TGTGCCAGCAGTATAACCGGGACAGGGAAGCGAACCCAGTACTTC.

V and J are TRBV19 and TRBJ1-3, with D possibly TRBD1 on 5 matching bases. In germline, CDR1 is LNHDA, CDR2 SQIVND (reference sequence). The V gene lost 1 base and the J gene lost 1 base, with 11 bases spanning the gap. The CDR3 runs 16 residues. The chain's CDR3 is CASSIVGTASGNTIYF. The CDR3 bases are TGTGCCAGTAGTATAGTCGGGACCGCGTCTGGAAACACCATATATTTT.

This chain's CDR3 is CASSLEGLTGTDTQYF. The DNA for the CDR3 is TGCGCCAGCAGCCTAGAGGGGTTAACGGGCACAGATACGCAGTATTTT. This chain connects TRBV4-1 to TRBJ2-3; D is perhaps TRBD1 or TRBD2 (5 bases each). CDR1 is MGHRA and CDR2 is YSYEKL in the germline V gene. CDR3 length: 16 residues. Trimming took 4 bases from V and 1 from J, leaving 15 bases between them.

The chain joins TRBV27 to TRBJ1-6, with D hard to call. Looked up from germline, CDR1 is MNHEY and CDR2 is SMNVEV (reference sequence). The germline V and J ends were trimmed by 0 bases and 8 bases, with 8 bases remaining between them. The CDR3 length is 14 residues. In DNA, the CDR3 is TGTGCCAGCAGTTTATCAGGGTCCTATTCACCCCTCCACTTT. This codes for CASSLSGSYSPLHF.

A word on this clone: The same CDR3 also results from other DNA sequences found in this sample. The rearrangement links TRBV9 to TRBJ2-7, with 11 bases matching TRBD2. The J segment lost 2 bases and the V segment lost 4 bases, leaving 5 bases of the junction unmatched. Per the germline V gene, CDR1 is SGDLS and CDR2 is YYNGEE. The CDR3 spans 15 residues. The CDR3 sequence is CASSLTSGGPYEQYF. The CDR3 nucleotides are TGTGCCAGCAGCCTTACTAGCGGGGGCCCCTACGAGCAGTACTTC.

This clone appeared a single time. This chain connects TRBV2 to TRBJ1-1; the match to TRBD1 covers 9 bases. The CDR3 has 13 residues. In germline, CDR1 is SNHLY, CDR2 FYNNEI. J lost 4 bases, V lost 9 bases, and 6 bases had no gene match. This CDR3 is CASEKQGATEAFF. As DNA, the CDR3 is TGTGCCAGTGAGAAACAGGGGGCCACTGAAGCTTTCTTT. The variable domain in full, completed from reference TRBV2 and TRBJ1-1, reads EPEVTQTPSHQVTQMGQEVILRCVPISNHLYFYWYRQILGQKVEFLVSFYNNEISEKSEIFDDQFSVERPDGSNFTLKIRSTKLEDSAMYFCASEKQGATEAFFGQGTRLTVV.

This clone was seen more than once but under ten times. The V and J genes are TRBV12-5 and TRBJ1-3; D gene ambiguous. V lost 0 bases to trimming and J lost 0 bases, with 9 bases between them. The germline V gene encodes CDR1 LGHNT and CDR2 FRNRAP. This CDR3 has 16 residues. The CDR3 here is CASGLVVRSSGNTIYF. The DNA of the CDR3 is TGTGCTAGTGGTTTGGTAGTGAGGAGCTCTGGAAACACCATATATTTT.

The gene calls are TRBV28 and TRBJ1-5; D perhaps matches TRBD1 (6 bases). Trimming pared 7 bases from V and 12 bases from J, leaving 22 bases between. The CDR3 totals 14 residues. Germline V lookup: CDR1 MDHEN, CDR2 SYDVKM. The CDR3, as DNA: TGTGCCAGCACCCCCTCCTCCCCGGGGGGCTTCCAGCATTTT. Translating it yields CASTPSSPGGFQHF.

The chain is built from TRBV7-2 and TRBJ2-7; D uncertain. CDR3 size: 12 residues. The ends were cut back, 2 bases at V and 4 bases at J, with 6 bases in the middle. Per the germline V gene, CDR1 is SGHTA and CDR2 is FQGNSA. Written as DNA, the CDR3 is TGTGCCAGCAGCTTAAGACCTTACGAGCAGTACTTC. This encodes CASSLRPYEQYF. The full variable domain, rest sourced from reference TRBV7-2 and TRBJ2-7, is GAGVSQSPSNKVTEKGKDVELRCDPISGHTALYWYRQSLGQGLEFLIYFQGNSAPDKSGLPSDRFSAERTGGSVSTLTIQRTQQEDSAVYLCASSLRPYEQYFGPGTRLTVT.

The chain links TRBV28 to TRBJ2-7; 12 bases align to TRBD2. Germline loops: CDR1 MDHEN, CDR2 SYDVKM. The CDR3 covers 16 residues. With 3 bases clipped from V and 3 bases from J, the junction kept 6 bases outside the gene matches. The CDR3 DNA follows: TGTGCCAGCAGTTTTGCAGGACTAGCGGGGAACTACGAGCAGTACTTC. It translates to CASSFAGLAGNYEQYF.

The gene calls are TRBV12-5 and TRBJ1-6, with 9 nucleotides matching TRBD1. This CDR3 spans 18 amino acids. Germline lookup yields CDR1 LGHNT and CDR2 FRNRAP. With V trimmed by 3 bases and J by 8 bases, 14 bases remained unmatched. CDR3 region: CASGFFGTGFSGDSPLHF. For the CDR3, the DNA is TGTGCTAGTGGTTTTTTCGGGACAGGGTTTTCGGGTGATTCACCCCTCCACTTT.

This clone was seen a handful of times. The chain joins TRBV5-4 to TRBJ1-2; TRBD1 might be the D (6 bases). The germline gives CDR1 SGHNT, CDR2 YYREEE (reference sequence). This CDR3 contains 16 residues. Trimming took 4 bases from V and 2 from J, leaving 18 bases between them. The CDR3 DNA follows: TGTGCCAGCAGCGTACCCTCCCCCCAGGGGAACTATGGCTACACCTTC. As protein: CASSVPSPQGNYGYTF.

V is TRBV5-1 and J is TRBJ1-4; TRBD1 is a possible D gene (5 bases). The CDR3 length is 16 residues. The V end was cut by 0 bases, the J end by 3 bases, with 12 bases between. CDR1 is SGHRS and CDR2 is YFSETQ in the germline V gene. The CDR3 region is CASSLGQGISNEKLFF. Here the CDR3 DNA reads TGCGCCAGCAGCTTGGGGCAGGGTATCTCTAATGAAAAACTGTTTTTT.

The V and J genes are TRBV27 and TRBJ2-1; possibly TRBD1 for D (7 bases). Trimming stripped 5 bases from V and 7 bases from J, with 15 bases between. This CDR3 has 14 residues. CDR1 and CDR2 (germline): MNHEY, SMNVEV (reference sequence). CDR3 protein: CASSPRTGGNEQFF. The CDR3 DNA is TGTGCCAGCAGTCCCAGGACAGGAGGGAATGAGCAGTTCTTC.

The chain links TRBV2 to TRBJ1-5, with D perhaps TRBD1 (5 bases). CDR1 SNHLY and CDR2 FYNNEI come from the germline V gene. This CDR3 is 13 amino acids long. Trimming cost V 8 bases and J 0 bases, with 8 bases left between them. The CDR3 DNA sequence: TGTGCCAGCCGACAGTTTAGCAATCAGCCCCAGCATTTT. This sequence encodes CASRQFSNQPQHF.

V and J are TRBV6-5 and TRBJ2-3; D perhaps matches TRBD2 (5 bases). This CDR3 comprises 14 residues. From germline, CDR1 is MNHEY and CDR2 SVGAGI. Trimming shortened V by 3 bases and J by 4 bases, and 11 bases separated the two germline ends. The CDR3 spells CASSYAGVPDTQYF. CDR3 sequence (DNA): TGTGCCAGCAGTTATGCCGGGGTGCCAGATACGCAGTATTTT.

The rearrangement joins TRBV5-4 to TRBJ1-2; D remains unclear. CDR1 and CDR2 from the germline V gene are SGHNT and YYREEE (reference sequence). The V gene lost 5 bases and the J gene lost 2 bases, with 10 bases spanning the gap. This CDR3 spans 13 amino acids. The CDR3 sequence is CASSPGLNYGYTF. The CDR3 DNA reads TGTGCCAGCAGTCCTGGGCTGAACTATGGCTACACCTTC.

V usage is TRBV5-1 and J usage is TRBJ2-1; no firm D call. Between the trimmed V and J ends, which lost 3 bases and 0 bases, there was a span of 7 bases. CDR1 is SGHRS and CDR2 is YFSETQ in the germline V gene. The CDR3 is made up of 14 amino acids. DNA for the CDR3: TGCGCCAGCAGCTCTTCGAGCTCCTACAATGAGCAGTTCTTC. Protein: CASSSSSSYNEQFF.

The chain joins TRBV9 to TRBJ2-1; D possibly matches TRBD1 or TRBD2 (6 bases each). This CDR3 is built from 13 residues. V dropped 4 bases and J dropped 5 bases, with 10 bases sitting between them. Per germline, CDR1 SGDLS and CDR2 YYNGEE. DNA of the CDR3: TGTGCCAGCAGCTTGGGGGGCCACAATGAGCAGTTCTTC. It yields the protein CASSLGGHNEQFF.

The V gene is TRBV9, the J gene TRBJ1-1, with D unresolved. Germline CDR1 SGDLS, CDR2 YYNGEE. This CDR3 comprises 14 residues. Trimming removed 0 bases at V and 5 bases at J, with 11 bases between. The CDR3 DNA follows: TGTGCCAGCAGCGTAGCCCTGGGAGGAACTGAAGCTTTCTTT. Amino acids: CASSVALGGTEAFF.

This clone appeared a single time. The chain combines TRBV5-1 with TRBJ2-5; D not resolved. The germline V gene encodes CDR1 SGHRS and CDR2 YFSETQ. The V end lost 1 base, the J end lost 5 bases, and 15 bases lay between the germline ends. The CDR3 has 15 residues. This CDR3 reads CASSLMGSQVETQYF. The CDR3 DNA follows: TGCGCCAGCAGCTTGATGGGCAGTCAGGTGGAGACCCAGTACTTC.

V is TRBV6-2 or TRBV6-3 and J is TRBJ2-6; 8 bases fit TRBD2. The CDR3 sequence is 15 residues long. V shed 7 bases, J shed 2 bases, and the junction held 4 bases outside the gene matches. Germline CDR1 reads MNHEY; CDR2 reads SVGEGT. Here the CDR3 DNA reads TGTGCCAGCATCCCGGGGGGGGCTGGGGCCAACGTCCTGACTTTC. It translates to CASIPGGAGANVLTF.

The CDR3 nucleotides read TGTGCCAGCAGCTTACTTGGGGCGGAGGTTGGCAATCAGCCCCAGCATTTT. This gives the protein CASSLLGAEVGNQPQHF. J is TRBJ1-5 and V is TRBV7-6; perhaps TRBD1 as D (5 bases). Germline-derived CDR1 and CDR2 are SGHVS and FNYEAQ. This CDR3 spans 17 amino acids. V dropped 2 bases and J dropped 2 bases, with 16 bases sitting between them.

This clone appeared a single time. The rearrangement joins TRBV7-9 to TRBJ2-5; possibly TRBD1 for D (5 bases). The V gene lost 5 bases and the J gene lost 0 bases, with 13 bases spanning the gap. CDR1 is SEHNR and CDR2 is FQNEAQ in the germline V gene (reference sequence). CDR3 length equals 15 residues. CDR3: CASSPFRRDQETQYF. CDR3 DNA: TGTGCCAGCAGCCCCTTTCGCAGGGACCAAGAGACCCAGTACTTC.